The present entry profiles one T cell receptor beta chain with its context. TCRdb keeps only in-frame clones here, not all; method: immunoSEQ multiplex PCR. Among 1.6 million or so clones, approximately 98.5% were seen once, and the ten largest hold over 0.3%. This entry is derived from a study of shared clonotypes between healthy human individuals. About the research overall: Those who served as donors were a couple of women and three men between the ages of 18 and 49. For every donor, three CD4 naive, three CD4 memory, two CD8 naive and one CD8 memory plates were used.

There are 15 residues in the CDR3. After removal of 5 bases from V and 4 bases from J, the junction contained 10 bases not matched to a gene. From germline, CDR1 is LNHDA and CDR2 SQIVND (reference sequence). The specimen was naive CD4+ T cells sorted from blood. Subset denoted: CD45RA+ positively selected. V and J are TRBV19 and TRBJ1-2, with TRBD1 matching over 7 bases. This receptor was identified in a man aged 30-40 years in good health. The CDR3 sequence is CASSVNRGPFYGYTF. CDR3 DNA sequence: TGTGCCAGTAGTGTAAACAGGGGCCCCTTCTATGGCTACACCTTC.